Sequencing of this T cell receptor beta chain was carried out in a study of vaccination effects on CD4 cells after COVID-19. Cultured cells yielded isolated CD4+ T cells after more than nine days. A half-medium replacement with IL-2 medium was carried out on days 3 and 7. Study-wide results and limits: Cross-reaction with common cold coronaviruses was seen in only 1 of 255 vaccine-induced clones from healthy vaccinees. After vaccination, at late timepoints, clones induced by infection and by vaccine contracted markedly.

Generated by immunoSEQ multiplex PCR, the TCRdb table keeps only in-frame clones and is missing some. The sample contains around 35,000 clones, approximately 75% of which appear only once. In regard to this clone: What it binds is unknown.

This CDR3 is built from 13 residues. V lost 1 base and J 7 bases, leaving 10 bases between the germline ends. This specimen was CD4+ T cells from PBMCs cultured without peptide, taken before COVID-19 vaccination. This chain links TRBV12-3 or TRBV12-4 with TRBJ1-2; D is ambiguous. This receptor was obtained from a human donor who received a COVID-19 vaccine. This chain's CDR3 is CASSLGGLVGYTF. The CDR3 coding sequence is TGTGCCAGCAGTTTAGGAGGGTTGGTTGGCTACACCTTC.